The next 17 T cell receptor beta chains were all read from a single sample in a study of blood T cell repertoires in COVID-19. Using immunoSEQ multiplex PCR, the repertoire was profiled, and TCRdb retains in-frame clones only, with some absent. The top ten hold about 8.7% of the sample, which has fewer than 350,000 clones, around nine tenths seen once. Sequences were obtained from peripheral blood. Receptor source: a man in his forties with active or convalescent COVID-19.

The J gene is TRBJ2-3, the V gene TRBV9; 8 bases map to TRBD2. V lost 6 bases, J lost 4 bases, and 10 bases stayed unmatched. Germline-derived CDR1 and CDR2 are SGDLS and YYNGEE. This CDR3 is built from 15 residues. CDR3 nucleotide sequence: TGTGCCAGCAATCCGGCGGGAGGAGGCCCAGATACGCAGTATTTT. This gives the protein CASNPAGGGPDTQYF.

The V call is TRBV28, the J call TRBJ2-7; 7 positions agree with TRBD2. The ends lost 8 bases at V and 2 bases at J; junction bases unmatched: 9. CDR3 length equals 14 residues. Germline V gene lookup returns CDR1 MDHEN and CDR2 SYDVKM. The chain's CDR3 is CASLSGGGTYEQYF. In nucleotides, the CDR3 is TGTGCCAGCCTTTCAGGCGGGGGAACCTACGAGCAGTACTTC.

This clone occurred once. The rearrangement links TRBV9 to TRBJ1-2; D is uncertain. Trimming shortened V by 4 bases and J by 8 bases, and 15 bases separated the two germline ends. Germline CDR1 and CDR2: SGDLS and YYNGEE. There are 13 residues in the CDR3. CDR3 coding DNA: TGTGCCAGCAGCCCCGGACTAGGCCAGGGCTACACCTTC. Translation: CASSPGLGQGYTF.

This CDR3 is CASSQGGQGMGYTF. The CDR3, as DNA: TGTGCCAGCAGCCAAGGGGGACAGGGGATGGGCTACACCTTC. The chain carries TRBV3-1 (or the pseudogene TRBV3-2) and TRBJ1-2, with 10 bases lining up with TRBD1. Germline V gene data show CDR1 as LGHDT and CDR2 as YNNKEL (reference sequence). Losses at the gene ends were 1 base for V and 8 bases for J; bases not matched to a gene: 4. The length of the CDR3 is 14 residues.

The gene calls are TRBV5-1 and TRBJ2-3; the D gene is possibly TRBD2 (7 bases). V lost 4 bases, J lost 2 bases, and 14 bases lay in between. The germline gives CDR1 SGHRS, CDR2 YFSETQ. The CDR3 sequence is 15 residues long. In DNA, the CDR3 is TGCGCCAGCAGCCTCAGGGGAGGGGACACAGATACGCAGTATTTT. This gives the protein CASSLRGGDTDTQYF.

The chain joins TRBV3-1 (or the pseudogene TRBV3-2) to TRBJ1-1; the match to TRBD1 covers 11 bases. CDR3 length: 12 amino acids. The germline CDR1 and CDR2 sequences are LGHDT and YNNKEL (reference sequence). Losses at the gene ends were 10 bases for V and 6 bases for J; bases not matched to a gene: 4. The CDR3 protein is CATGTGGPEAFF. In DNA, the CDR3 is TGTGCCACCGGGACAGGGGGACCTGAAGCTTTCTTT.

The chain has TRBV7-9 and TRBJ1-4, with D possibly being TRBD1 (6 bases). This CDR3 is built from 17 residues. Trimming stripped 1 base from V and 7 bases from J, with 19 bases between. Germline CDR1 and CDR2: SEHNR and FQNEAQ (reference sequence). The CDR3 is CASSLGVIGQGSEKLFF. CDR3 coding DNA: TGTGCCAGCAGCTTAGGGGTCATTGGGCAGGGGAGTGAAAAACTGTTTTTT.

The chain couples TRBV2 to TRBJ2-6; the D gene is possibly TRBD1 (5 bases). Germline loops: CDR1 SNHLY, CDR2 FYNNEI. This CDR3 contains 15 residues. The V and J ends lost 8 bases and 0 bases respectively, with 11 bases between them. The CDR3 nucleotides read TGTGCCAGCGCGAGACAGACCTCTGGGGCCAACGTCCTGACTTTC. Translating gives CASARQTSGANVLTF.

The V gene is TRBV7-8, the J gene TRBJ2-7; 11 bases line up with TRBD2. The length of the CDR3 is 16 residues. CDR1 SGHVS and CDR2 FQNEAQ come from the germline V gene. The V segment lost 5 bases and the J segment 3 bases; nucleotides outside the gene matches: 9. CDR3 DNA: TGTGCCAGCAGCAAGGGGGGACTAGCGGCGGTCTACGAGCAGTACTTC. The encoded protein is CASSKGGLAAVYEQYF.

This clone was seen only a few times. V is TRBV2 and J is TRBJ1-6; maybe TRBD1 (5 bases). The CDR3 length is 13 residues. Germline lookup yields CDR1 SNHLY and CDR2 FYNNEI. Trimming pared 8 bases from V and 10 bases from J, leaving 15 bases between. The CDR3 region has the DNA TGTGCCAGCTCCCGGGACGGGAGGTCACCCCTCCACTTT. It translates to CASSRDGRSPLHF.

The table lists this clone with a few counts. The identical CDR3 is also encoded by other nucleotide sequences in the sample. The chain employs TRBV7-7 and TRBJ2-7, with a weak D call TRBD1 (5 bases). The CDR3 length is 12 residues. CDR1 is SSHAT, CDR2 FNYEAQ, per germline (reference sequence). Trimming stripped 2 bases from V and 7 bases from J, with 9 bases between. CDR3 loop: CASSLQGGEQYF. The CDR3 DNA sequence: TGTGCCAGCAGCTTACAGGGTGGAGAGCAGTACTTC.

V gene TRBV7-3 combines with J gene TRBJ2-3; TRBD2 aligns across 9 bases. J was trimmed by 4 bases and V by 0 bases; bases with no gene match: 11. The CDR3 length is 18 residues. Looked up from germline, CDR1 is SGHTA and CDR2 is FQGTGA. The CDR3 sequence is CASSLTAWAGGPSDTQYF. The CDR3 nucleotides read TGTGCCAGCAGCTTAACGGCTTGGGCGGGAGGGCCCTCAGATACGCAGTATTTT.

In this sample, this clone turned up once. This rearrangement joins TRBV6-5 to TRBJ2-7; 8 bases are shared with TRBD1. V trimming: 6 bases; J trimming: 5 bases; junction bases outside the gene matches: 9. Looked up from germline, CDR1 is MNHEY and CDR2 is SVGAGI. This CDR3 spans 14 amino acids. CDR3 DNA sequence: TGTGCCAGCAGCGTAGACAGGGGTGCGAACGAGCAGTACTTC. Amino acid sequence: CASSVDRGANEQYF.

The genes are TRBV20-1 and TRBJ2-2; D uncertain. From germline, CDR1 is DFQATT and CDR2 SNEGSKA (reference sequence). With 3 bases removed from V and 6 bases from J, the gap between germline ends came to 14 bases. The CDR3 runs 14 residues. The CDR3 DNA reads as TGCAGTGCTAGTCTGACTTCAGCTTCCGGGGAGCTGTTTTTT. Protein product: CSASLTSASGELFF.

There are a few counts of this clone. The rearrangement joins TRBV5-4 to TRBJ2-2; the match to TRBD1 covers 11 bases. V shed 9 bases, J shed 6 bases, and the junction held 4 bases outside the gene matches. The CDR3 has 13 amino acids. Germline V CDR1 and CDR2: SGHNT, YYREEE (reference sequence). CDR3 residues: CATRTGGPGELFF. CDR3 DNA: TGTGCCACCCGGACAGGGGGCCCCGGGGAGCTGTTTTTT. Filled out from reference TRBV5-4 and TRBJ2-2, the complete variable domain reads ETGVTQSPTHLIKTRGQQVTLRCSSQSGHNTVSWYQQALGQGPQFIFQYYREEENGRGNFPPRFSGLQFPNYSSELNVNALELDDSALYLCATRTGGPGELFFGEGSRLTVL.

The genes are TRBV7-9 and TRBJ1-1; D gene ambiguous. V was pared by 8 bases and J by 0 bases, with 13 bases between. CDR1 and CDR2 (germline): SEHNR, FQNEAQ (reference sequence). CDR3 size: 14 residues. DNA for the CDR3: TGTGCCAGCCGGGTCTCTAGGATGAACACTGAAGCTTTCTTT. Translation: CASRVSRMNTEAFF.

CDR3 sequence reads: CASSFSGTSGAETQYF. The CDR3 DNA reads as TGTGCCAGCAGCTTTTCCGGGACTAGCGGAGCAGAGACCCAGTACTTC. The chain employs TRBV7-8 and TRBJ2-5; 11 bases are shared with TRBD2. V was pared by 3 bases and J by 4 bases, with 7 bases of the junction left unmatched. Germline assignment: CDR1 SGHVS and CDR2 FQNEAQ. The CDR3 spans 16 residues.